The rows below give T cell receptor beta chains drawn from one sample of a study of control samples from healthy donors and cancer patients. TCRdb's copy holds only in-frame clones and misses some; the assay was immunoSEQ multiplex PCR. This repertoire shows approximately 170,000 clones, approximately 90% found once; its top ten account for over 1.1%. The source material was blood. All receptors come from a man aged 30 to 39 in good health. Each CDR3 is given with its conserved first and last residue. Each record gives: D gene, V gene, clone size, J gene, CDR3 DNA, CDR3 protein. A D gene is named only where the DNA matches it firmly. For some rows the clone size is stated as once, few or many, or as a class when expanded; others skip it.

D gene: TRBD2; V gene: TRBV9; clone size: once; J gene: TRBJ2-1; CDR3 DNA: TGTGCCAGCAGCCAGGGACTAGCCATACTCAATGAGCAGTTCTTC; CDR3 protein: CASSQGLAILNEQFF
D gene: TRBD1; V gene: TRBV11-3; clone size: NA; J gene: TRBJ2-1; CDR3 DNA: TGTGCCAGCAGCCAGGGGGTTGATGAGCAGTTCTTC; CDR3 protein: CASSQGVDEQFF
D gene: TRBD1; V gene: TRBV5-1; clone size: NA; J gene: TRBJ1-2; CDR3 DNA: TGCGCCAGCAGCCAATCTGACAGGGGGATTTATGGCTACACCTTC; CDR3 protein: CASSQSDRGIYGYTF
D gene: NA; V gene: TRBV6-5; clone size: NA; J gene: TRBJ1-1; CDR3 DNA: TGTGCCACCCGGGCGCGCACTGAAGCTTTCTTT; CDR3 protein: CATRARTEAFF
D gene: NA; V gene: TRBV15; clone size: NA; J gene: TRBJ1-2; CDR3 DNA: TGTGCCACCAGCAGATACTTGGGGGGCTACACCTTC; CDR3 protein: CATSRYLGGYTF
D gene: TRBD1; V gene: TRBV28; clone size: NA; J gene: TRBJ1-1; CDR3 DNA: TGTGCCAGCAGTTTATCCCCGGGGACAGGGCGTACTGAAGCTTTCTTT; CDR3 protein: CASSLSPGTGRTEAFF
D gene: TRBD1; V gene: TRBV19; clone size: NA; J gene: TRBJ1-1; CDR3 DNA: TGTGCCAGTAGTCCGCGGACAGGGTTGACTGAAGCTTTCTTT; CDR3 protein: CASSPRTGLTEAFF
D gene: TRBD1; V gene: TRBV7-3; clone size: NA; J gene: TRBJ2-2; CDR3 DNA: TGTGCCAGCAGCCCTCGCGGGACAGGGACTAACACCGGGGAGCTGTTTTTT; CDR3 protein: CASSPRGTGTNTGELFF
D gene: NA; V gene: TRBV11-2; clone size: NA; J gene: TRBJ1-1; CDR3 DNA: TGTGCCAGCAGCTTTTCGGGGAACACTGAAGCTTTCTTT; CDR3 protein: CASSFSGNTEAFF
D gene: NA; V gene: TRBV19; clone size: NA; J gene: TRBJ1-5; CDR3 DNA: TGTGCCAGTAGTACCGGGACAACCAGAATCAATCAGCCCCAGCATTTT; CDR3 protein: CASSTGTTRINQPQHF
D gene: TRBD2; V gene: TRBV9; clone size: NA; J gene: TRBJ2-1; CDR3 DNA: TGTGCCAGCACCCTGGGACTAGCGGTTCCCAATGAGCAGTTCTTC; CDR3 protein: CASTLGLAVPNEQFF
D gene: NA; V gene: TRBV28; clone size: NA; J gene: TRBJ2-7; CDR3 DNA: TGTGCCAGCAGTTTTGGGTTACTCGAGCAGTACTTC; CDR3 protein: CASSFGLLEQYF
D gene: NA; V gene: TRBV30; clone size: NA; J gene: TRBJ2-1; CDR3 DNA: TGTGCCTGGAGCCCCGGACTGCTCGATGAGCAGTTCTTC; CDR3 protein: CAWSPGLLDEQFF
D gene: NA; V gene: TRBV4-2; clone size: NA; J gene: TRBJ1-1; CDR3 DNA: TGTGCCAGCAGCCCCCCACGCGGGGGGGAGAACACTGAAGCTTTCTTT; CDR3 protein: CASSPPRGGENTEAFF
D gene: NA; V gene: TRBV7-3; clone size: NA; J gene: TRBJ2-2; CDR3 DNA: TGTGCCAGCAGCTTAGTTGCGAACACCGGGGAGCTGTTTTTT; CDR3 protein: CASSLVANTGELFF
D gene: NA; V gene: TRBV5-1; clone size: NA; J gene: TRBJ2-7; CDR3 DNA: TGCGCCAGCAGCTTGGGGGCCGAGCAGTACTTC; CDR3 protein: CASSLGAEQYF
D gene: NA; V gene: TRBV5-5; clone size: NA; J gene: TRBJ1-1; CDR3 DNA: TGTGCCAGCAGCTTGACGAGGCGAACTGAAGCTTTCTTT; CDR3 protein: CASSLTRRTEAFF
D gene: TRBD1; V gene: TRBV10-3; clone size: NA; J gene: TRBJ1-1; CDR3 DNA: TGTGCCATCAGGAGACAGGGCACTGAAGCTTTCTTT; CDR3 protein: CAIRRQGTEAFF
D gene: TRBD2; V gene: TRBV7-2; clone size: few; J gene: TRBJ2-7; CDR3 DNA: TGTGCCAGCAGCCCTGGAATATGGACTAGCATTGGCGAGCAGTACTTC; CDR3 protein: CASSPGIWTSIGEQYF
D gene: NA; V gene: TRBV10-1; clone size: NA; J gene: TRBJ2-3; CDR3 DNA: TGCGCCAGCAGTCGGGACGGAGGCACAGATACGCAGTATTTT; CDR3 protein: CASSRDGGTDTQYF
D gene: NA; V gene: TRBV20-1; clone size: NA; J gene: TRBJ2-7; CDR3 DNA: TGCAGTGCTAGGTGGGACTACGAGCAGTACTTC; CDR3 protein: CSARWDYEQYF
D gene: NA; V gene: TRBV5-4; clone size: NA; J gene: TRBJ2-7; CDR3 DNA: TGTGCCAGCAGCCCTCCCTGGGACACCTCTGAGCAGTACTTC; CDR3 protein: CASSPPWDTSEQYF
D gene: NA; V gene: TRBV5-6; clone size: few; J gene: TRBJ2-4; CDR3 DNA: TGTGCCAGCAGCTTGGAAGGGAGAGGGAGCGGCATTCAGTACTTC; CDR3 protein: CASSLEGRGSGIQYF
D gene: TRBD2; V gene: TRBV9; clone size: NA; J gene: TRBJ2-1; CDR3 DNA: TGTGCCAGCAGCAATAGAAGGGGGACTAGCGGTTACAATGAGCAGTTCTTC; CDR3 protein: CASSNRRGTSGYNEQFF
D gene: NA; V gene: TRBV28; clone size: NA; J gene: TRBJ2-7; CDR3 DNA: TGTGCCAGCAGTTTAAATCCTATTCTCGAGCAGTACTTC; CDR3 protein: CASSLNPILEQYF
D gene: NA; V gene: TRBV5-6; clone size: NA; J gene: TRBJ1-2; CDR3 DNA: TGTGCCAGCAGCTTTGGGGGCTCGGATGGCTACACCTTC; CDR3 protein: CASSFGGSDGYTF
D gene: NA; V gene: TRBV4-2; clone size: NA; J gene: TRBJ2-7; CDR3 DNA: TGTGCCAGCAGCCAAGCAATGTCCCGGGAGCAGTACTTC; CDR3 protein: CASSQAMSREQYF
D gene: NA; V gene: TRBV9; clone size: NA; J gene: TRBJ1-6; CDR3 DNA: TGTGCCAGCAGCGTAGGCGGGGGATATAATTCACCCCTCCACTTT; CDR3 protein: CASSVGGGYNSPLHF
D gene: NA; V gene: TRBV10-3; clone size: NA; J gene: TRBJ2-3; CDR3 DNA: TGTGCCATCAGTGCGTGGGGAGGCACAGATACGCAGTATTTT; CDR3 protein: CAISAWGGTDTQYF
D gene: NA; V gene: TRBV6-1; clone size: NA; J gene: TRBJ1-5; CDR3 DNA: TGTGCCAGCAGTGAAGTAGGGGGTAGGAAGCCCCAGCATTTT; CDR3 protein: CASSEVGGRKPQHF
D gene: NA; V gene: TRBV28; clone size: once; J gene: TRBJ2-3; CDR3 DNA: TGTGCCAGCAGCCCCAACGGGGGCTACACAGATACGCAGTATTTT; CDR3 protein: CASSPNGGYTDTQYF
D gene: NA; V gene: TRBV10-3; clone size: NA; J gene: TRBJ1-4; CDR3 DNA: TGTGCCATCAGCCCGACACCCTCTAATGAAAAACTGTTTTTT; CDR3 protein: CAISPTPSNEKLFF
D gene: TRBD1; V gene: TRBV10-1; clone size: NA; J gene: TRBJ2-1; CDR3 DNA: TGCGCCAGCAGCGCCGACAGGGTTTGGCAGTTCTTC; CDR3 protein: CASSADRVWQFF
D gene: TRBD1; V gene: TRBV5-8; clone size: NA; J gene: TRBJ2-3; CDR3 DNA: TGTGCCAGCAGTACACCCGGACAGGGTGCAGATACGCAGTATTTT; CDR3 protein: CASSTPGQGADTQYF
D gene: TRBD2; V gene: TRBV3-1/TRBV3-2; clone size: NA; J gene: TRBJ2-1; CDR3 DNA: TGTGCCAGCAGCCAAGACAGGCTAGCGGTCAATGAGCAGTTCTTC; CDR3 protein: CASSQDRLAVNEQFF
D gene: NA; V gene: TRBV19; clone size: NA; J gene: TRBJ2-7; CDR3 DNA: TGTGCCAGTTCGGGTGGAAACTACGAGCAGTACTTC; CDR3 protein: CASSGGNYEQYF
D gene: NA; V gene: TRBV7-2; clone size: NA; J gene: TRBJ1-6; CDR3 DNA: TGTGCCAGCAGTTCAGGAAGCTCCTATAATTCACCCCTCCACTTT; CDR3 protein: CASSSGSSYNSPLHF
D gene: TRBD1; V gene: TRBV7-9; clone size: NA; J gene: TRBJ2-2; CDR3 DNA: TGTGCCAGCAGCTTAAGAGGCCAGGGGGCCACCGGGGAGCTGTTTTTT; CDR3 protein: CASSLRGQGATGELFF
D gene: TRBD2; V gene: TRBV6-5; clone size: NA; J gene: TRBJ2-1; CDR3 DNA: TGTGCCAGCAGGTCCGGGACTAGCGGGAGCAATGAGCAGTTCTTC; CDR3 protein: CASRSGTSGSNEQFF
D gene: TRBD1; V gene: TRBV10-1; clone size: NA; J gene: TRBJ2-2; CDR3 DNA: TGCGCCAGCAGTGAGAAGGGGGCGGACACCGGGGAGCTGTTTTTT; CDR3 protein: CASSEKGADTGELFF
D gene: NA; V gene: TRBV3-1/TRBV3-2; clone size: NA; J gene: TRBJ1-1; CDR3 DNA: TGTGCCAGCAGCCAAGGGGGGAACACTGAAGCTTTCTTT; CDR3 protein: CASSQGGNTEAFF
D gene: TRBD1; V gene: TRBV5-1; clone size: NA; J gene: TRBJ2-7; CDR3 DNA: TGCGCCAGCAGCTCCCGGACAGGGGGCGAGCAGTACTTC; CDR3 protein: CASSSRTGGEQYF